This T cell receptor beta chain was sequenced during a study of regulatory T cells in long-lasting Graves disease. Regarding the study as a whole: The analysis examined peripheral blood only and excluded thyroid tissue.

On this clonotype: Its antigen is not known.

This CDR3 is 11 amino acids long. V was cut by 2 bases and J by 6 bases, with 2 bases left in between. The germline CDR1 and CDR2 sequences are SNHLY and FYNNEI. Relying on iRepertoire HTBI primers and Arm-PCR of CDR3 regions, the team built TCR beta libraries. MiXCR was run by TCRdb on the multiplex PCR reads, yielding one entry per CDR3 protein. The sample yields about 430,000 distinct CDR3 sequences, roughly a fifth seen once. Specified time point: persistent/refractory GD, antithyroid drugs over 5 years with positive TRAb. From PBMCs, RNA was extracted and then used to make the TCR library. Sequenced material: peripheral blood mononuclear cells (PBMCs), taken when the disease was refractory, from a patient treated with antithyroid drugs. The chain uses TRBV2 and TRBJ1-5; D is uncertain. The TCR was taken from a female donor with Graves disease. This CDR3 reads CASSESQPQHF. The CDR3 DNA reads TGTGCCAGCAGTGAAAGTCAGCCCCAGCATTTT.